The 5 T cell receptor beta chains below all came from one sample that was sequenced in a study of blood T cell repertoires in COVID-19. The method was immunoSEQ multiplex PCR; TCRdb's version includes in-frame clones alone and lacks a portion of them. The sample includes roughly 200,000 clones, 94% of them seen just once. The sequenced sample consisted of peripheral blood. These receptors were obtained from a man aged 25-45 years with COVID-19, enrolled during active disease.

The chain links TRBV7-3 to TRBJ2-2, with a possible D match to TRBD1 (6 bases). Trimming cost V 4 bases and J 1 base, with 16 bases left between them. The CDR3 sequence is 17 residues long. Germline V CDR1 and CDR2: SGHTA, FQGTGA. CDR3 in DNA: TGTGCCAGCAGCTCTCCCGGACAGCCCAGGAACACCGGGGAGCTGTTTTTT. This encodes CASSSPGQPRNTGELFF. The whole variable domain, remainder taken from reference TRBV7-3 and TRBJ2-2, is GAGVSQTPSNKVTEKGKYVELRCDPISGHTALYWYRQSLGQGPEFLIYFQGTGAADDSGLPNDRFFAVRPEGSVSTLKIQRTERGDSAVYLCASSSPGQPRNTGELFFGEGSRLTVL.

The J gene is TRBJ2-5, the V gene TRBV11-2, with TRBD2 identical over 12 bases. This CDR3 comprises 16 residues. Looked up from germline, CDR1 is SGHAT and CDR2 is FQNNGV. V gave up 3 bases and J gave up 1 base; unmatched junction bases: 3. CDR3 amino acids: CASSFTSGGPQETQYF. In nucleotides, the CDR3 is TGTGCCAGCAGCTTCACTAGCGGGGGGCCCCAAGAGACCCAGTACTTC. The entire variable domain, with the rest obtained from reference TRBV11-2 and TRBJ2-5, is as follows: EAGVAQSPRYKIIEKRQSVAFWCNPISGHATLYWYQQILGQGPKLLIQFQNNGVVDDSQLPKDRFSAERLKGVDSTLKIQPAKLEDSAVYLCASSFTSGGPQETQYFGPGTRLLVL.

This clone was detected once. The chain links TRBV19 to TRBJ2-5; tentatively, D is TRBD1 (6 bases). Deletions cut 3 bases from V and 4 bases from J, with 12 bases between. Germline V gene lookup returns CDR1 LNHDA and CDR2 SQIVND (reference sequence). The CDR3 has 14 amino acids. The CDR3 sequence is CASSMGTSPETQYF. The CDR3 region has the DNA TGTGCCAGTAGTATGGGGACAAGCCCAGAGACCCAGTACTTC.

The chain employs TRBV9 and TRBJ2-1; 13 bases agree with TRBD2. V lost 0 bases, J lost 6 bases, and 0 bases stayed unmatched. Germline loops: CDR1 SGDLS, CDR2 YYNGEE. This CDR3 is built from 15 residues. The CDR3 protein is CASSVGTSGGNEQFF. In nucleotides, the CDR3 is TGTGCCAGCAGCGTAGGGACTAGCGGGGGCAATGAGCAGTTCTTC.

The chain employs TRBV27 and TRBJ2-5; TRBD1 is a possible D gene (6 bases). The CDR3 has 16 residues. The germline gives CDR1 MNHEY, CDR2 SMNVEV (reference sequence). Trimming took 5 bases from V and 3 from J, leaving 19 bases between them. The CDR3 spells CASSQQGEGMEETQYF. CDR3 nucleotide sequence: TGTGCCAGCAGTCAACAGGGAGAGGGTATGGAAGAGACCCAGTACTTC.